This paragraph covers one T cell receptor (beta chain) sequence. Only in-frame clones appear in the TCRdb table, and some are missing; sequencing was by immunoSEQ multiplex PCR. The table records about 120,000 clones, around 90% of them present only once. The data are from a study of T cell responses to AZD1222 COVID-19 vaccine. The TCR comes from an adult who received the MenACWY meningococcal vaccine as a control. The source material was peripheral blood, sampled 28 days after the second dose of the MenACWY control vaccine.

For the CDR3, the DNA is TGTGCCAGTAGGGGCTTTGACAGGGTGACTTTCTTT. Its translation is CASRGFDRVTFF. The chain employs TRBV19 and TRBJ1-1, with 7 bases matching TRBD1. The germline V gene has CDR1 LNHDA and CDR2 SQIVND (reference sequence). This CDR3 has 12 residues. V was clipped by 6 bases and J by 12 bases; unmatched bases: 10.